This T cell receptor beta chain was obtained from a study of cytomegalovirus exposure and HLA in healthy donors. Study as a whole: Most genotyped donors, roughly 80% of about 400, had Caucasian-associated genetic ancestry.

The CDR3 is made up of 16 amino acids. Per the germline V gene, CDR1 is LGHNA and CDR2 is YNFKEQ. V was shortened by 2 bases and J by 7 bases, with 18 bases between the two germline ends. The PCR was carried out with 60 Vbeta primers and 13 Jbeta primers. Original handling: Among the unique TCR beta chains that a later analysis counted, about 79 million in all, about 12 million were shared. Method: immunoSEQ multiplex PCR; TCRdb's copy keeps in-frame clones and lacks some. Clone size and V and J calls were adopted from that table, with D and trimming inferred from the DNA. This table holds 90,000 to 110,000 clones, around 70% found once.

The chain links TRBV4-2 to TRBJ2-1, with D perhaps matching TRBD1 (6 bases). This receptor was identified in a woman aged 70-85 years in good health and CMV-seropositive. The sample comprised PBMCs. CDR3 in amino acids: CASSQHEGQGQNEQFF. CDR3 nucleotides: TGTGCCAGCAGCCAACATGAGGGTCAGGGGCAGAATGAGCAGTTCTTC.